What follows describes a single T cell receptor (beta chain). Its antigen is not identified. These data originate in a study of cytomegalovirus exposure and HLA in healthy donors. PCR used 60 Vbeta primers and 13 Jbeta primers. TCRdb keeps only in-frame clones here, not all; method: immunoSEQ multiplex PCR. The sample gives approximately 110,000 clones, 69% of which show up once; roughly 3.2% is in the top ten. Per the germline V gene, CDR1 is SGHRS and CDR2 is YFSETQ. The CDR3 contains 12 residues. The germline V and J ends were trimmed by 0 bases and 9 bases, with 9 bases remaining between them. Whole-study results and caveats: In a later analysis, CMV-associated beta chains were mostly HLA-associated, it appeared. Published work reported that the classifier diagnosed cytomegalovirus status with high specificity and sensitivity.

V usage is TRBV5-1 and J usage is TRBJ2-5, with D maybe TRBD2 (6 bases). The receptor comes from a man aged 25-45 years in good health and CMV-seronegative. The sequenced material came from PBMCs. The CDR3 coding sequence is TGCGCCAGCAGCTTGGACGGAGGGGCCCAGTACTTC. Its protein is CASSLDGGAQYF.